This T cell receptor (beta chain) was documented in a study of blood T cells in healthy people across ages. Points from the study as a whole: Unsorted PBMC input precluded a conclusive naive versus antigen-experienced comparison.

In germline, CDR1 is DFQATT, CDR2 SNEGSKA (reference sequence). This CDR3 has 11 residues. The V end lost 3 bases, the J end lost 8 bases, and 8 bases lay between the germline ends. Using a J-beta primer mix together with a sample-barcoded 5' primer, a second PCR was run for roughly 6 to 12 cycles. TCRdb processed the 5' RACE reads anew with MiXCR; each CDR3 protein has one entry. The sample contains roughly 650,000 distinct CDR3 sequences, about 32% of which appear only once. This clonotype was seen many times. Its antigen is as yet unknown. The chain uses TRBV20-1 and TRBJ2-1; D unclear. The TCR was taken from a woman of 80 years or more in good health. Sequences were obtained from blood. The chain's CDR3 is CSASSLDEQFF. The DNA of the CDR3 is TGCAGTGCTAGTAGCCTGGATGAGCAGTTCTTC.